The 32 T cell receptor beta chains reported below all come from one sample, sequenced in a study of cytomegalovirus exposure and HLA in healthy donors. Use of 60 Vbeta and 13 Jbeta primers characterized the PCR. Clones were sequenced by immunoSEQ multiplex PCR, and TCRdb holds only the in-frame ones, with some missing. This listing includes some 160,000 clones. Sequencing was done on a sample of PBMCs. The receptors come from a man aged 30 to 45 in good health and CMV-seronegative.

The V gene is TRBV5-1, the J gene TRBJ2-5; D call uncertain. The tail of the sequence fits TRBJ2-7 better, so the J call may be wrong. The CDR3 covers 15 residues. The germline gives CDR1 SGHRS, CDR2 YFSETQ. CDR3 in amino acids: CASSLDPGSSYEQYF. The CDR3 DNA sequence: TGCGCCAGCAGCCTGGATCCAGGATCCTCCTACGAGCAGTACTTC.

This chain joins TRBV7-9 and TRBJ1-1; D gene ambiguous. Germline CDR1 is SEHNR and CDR2 is FQNEAQ (reference sequence). The CDR3 covers 14 residues. V was cut by 1 base and J by 1 base, with 7 bases left in between. CDR3 bases: TGTGCCAGCAGCTTAGAACACAGGAACACTGAAGCTTTCTTT. Translating gives CASSLEHRNTEAFF.

J is TRBJ2-3 and V is TRBV5-1; 10 bases agree with TRBD1. The CDR3 totals 15 residues. The V gene end was trimmed by 6 bases and the J gene end by 5 bases; junction bases not matched to a gene: 9. Germline values: CDR1 SGHRS, CDR2 YFSETQ. The DNA for the CDR3 is TGCGCCAGCAACTCCGGGACAGGGGATTTAGATACGCAGTATTTT. It yields the protein CASNSGTGDLDTQYF.

In DNA form, the CDR3 reads TGTGCCAGTAGTATAATTCAGAACACCGGGGAGCTGTTTTTT. It codes for CASSIIQNTGELFF. This chain connects TRBV19 to TRBJ2-2, with no clear D. From germline, CDR1 is LNHDA and CDR2 SQIVND (reference sequence). The CDR3 is 14 residues long. The V end lost 2 bases, the J end lost 1 base, and 5 bases lay between the germline ends. The full variable domain, in which reference TRBV19 and TRBJ2-2 provide the parts outside the CDR3, is DGGITQSPKYLFRKEGQNVTLSCEQNLNHDAMYWYRQDPGQGLRLIYYSQIVNDFQKGDIAEGYSVSREKKESFPLTVTSAQKNPTAFYLCASSIIQNTGELFFGEGSRLTVL.

The chain uses TRBV30 and TRBJ1-2; tentatively, D is TRBD1 (5 bases). The V end was cut by 1 base, the J end by 10 bases, with 13 bases between. The CDR3 consists of 12 residues. Per the germline V gene, CDR1 is GTSNPN and CDR2 is SVGIG (reference sequence). The CDR3 DNA reads TGTGCCTGGAGTGATGAAGGACAAACCTACACCTTC. It is translated as CAWSDEGQTYTF.

The chain joins TRBV12-5 to TRBJ1-2, with unresolved D. CDR3 length: 12 residues. From germline, CDR1 is LGHNT and CDR2 FRNRAP. The CDR3 nucleotides read TGTGCGTCATCGGGGTCGGCCTATGGCTACACCTTC. Translation: CASSGSAYGYTF.

This rearrangement joins TRBV18 to TRBJ1-5; 7 positions agree with TRBD1. Losses at the gene ends were 5 bases for V and 7 bases for J; bases not matched to a gene: 8. The CDR3 length is 14 residues. CDR1 is KGHSH and CDR2 is LQKENI in the germline V gene. The CDR3 loop is CASSTTVQGQPQHF. The CDR3 coding sequence is TGTGCCAGCTCAACCACGGTACAGGGGCAGCCCCAGCATTTT.

The V gene is TRBV6-5, the J gene TRBJ2-1, with a possible D match to TRBD2 (5 bases). The CDR3 has 15 residues. Looked up from germline, CDR1 is MNHEY and CDR2 is SVGAGI. V lost 6 bases and J lost 0, with 12 bases in between. The CDR3 sequence: CASRSGFSSYNEQFF. CDR3 DNA: TGTGCCAGCAGAAGCGGATTCAGCTCCTACAATGAGCAGTTCTTC.

The V call is TRBV5-1, the J call TRBJ2-4, with 9 nucleotides matching TRBD1. Trimming at V came to 4 bases and at J to 4 bases, leaving 9 bases not matched to a gene. The CDR3 runs 16 residues. CDR1 and CDR2 (germline): SGHRS, YFSETQ. In DNA, the CDR3 is TGCGCCAGCAGCAACCCGACCGGGACAGGGAAAAACATTCAGTACTTC. Translating it yields CASSNPTGTGKNIQYF.

The V call is TRBV7-2, the J call TRBJ2-7; 11 bases are a match to TRBD2. The trim removed 3 bases at V and 2 bases at J, leaving 3 bases unmatched. This CDR3 comprises 15 residues. CDR1 is SGHTA and CDR2 is FQGNSA in the germline V gene. The CDR3 spells CASSFTSGSPYEQYF. CDR3 DNA: TGTGCCAGCAGCTTTACTAGCGGGAGCCCCTACGAGCAGTACTTC.

This chain connects TRBV19 to TRBJ2-3; 8 bases align to TRBD2. Germline lookup yields CDR1 LNHDA and CDR2 SQIVND (reference sequence). V was pared by 5 bases and J by 4 bases, with 5 bases of the junction left unmatched. This CDR3 is 14 amino acids long. CDR3 DNA: TGTGCCAGTAGTCGGACTAGCAAAGCAGATACGCAGTATTTT. Translating it yields CASSRTSKADTQYF.

The V and J genes are TRBV30 and TRBJ2-1, with 8 bases that match TRBD2. This CDR3 has 16 residues. J was trimmed by 7 bases and V by 3 bases; bases with no gene match: 14. Germline V gene data show CDR1 as GTSNPN and CDR2 as SVGIG (reference sequence). CDR3 loop: CAWRTHGPTGGNEQFF. The CDR3 region has the DNA TGTGCCTGGAGGACTCACGGGCCCACGGGGGGGAATGAGCAGTTCTTC.

This CDR3 is CASSRPPDTGGIYYGYTF. The CDR3 nucleotides are TGTGCCAGTAGCCGCCCCCCGGACACCGGTGGGATCTACTATGGCTACACCTTC. The chain recombines TRBV19 with TRBJ1-2, with D perhaps matching TRBD1 (5 bases). CDR3 size: 18 residues. Germline lookup yields CDR1 LNHDA and CDR2 SQIVND (reference sequence). The V gene lost 6 bases and the J gene lost 3 bases, with 26 bases spanning the gap.

The V and J genes are TRBV28 and TRBJ1-2; D possibly corresponds to TRBD1 (5 bases). Trimming removed 8 bases at V and 4 bases at J, with 17 bases between. The CDR3 contains 14 residues. Germline CDR1 reads MDHEN; CDR2 reads SYDVKM. The DNA for the CDR3 is TGTGCCAGCCTCGAGAGACAGATGGGCTATGGCTACACCTTC. Encoded protein: CASLERQMGYGYTF.

J is TRBJ1-2 and V is TRBV6-1; D is possibly TRBD1 (5 bases). This CDR3 is built from 13 residues. The germline V gene has CDR1 MNHNS and CDR2 SASEGT. The germline V and J ends were trimmed by 6 bases and 8 bases, with 16 bases remaining between them. CDR3 protein: CASRRDQVGGYTF. CDR3 coding DNA: TGTGCCAGCAGGCGGGACCAGGTTGGCGGCTACACCTTC.

V usage is TRBV11-3 and J usage is TRBJ2-3, with 10 bases aligning to TRBD1. The CDR3 consists of 16 residues. Germline-derived CDR1 and CDR2 are SGHNT and YENEEA. V was pared by 5 bases and J by 3 bases, with 8 bases of the junction left unmatched. In DNA form, the CDR3 reads TGTGCCAGCAGCCCCGACAGGGGGCTGCCAACAGATACGCAGTATTTT. Its translation: CASSPDRGLPTDTQYF.

This chain uses TRBV9 with TRBJ2-2; tentatively, D is TRBD2 (7 bases). This CDR3 is built from 15 residues. Trimming removed 5 bases at V and 5 bases at J, with 16 bases between. Germline CDR1 and CDR2: SGDLS and YYNGEE. For the CDR3, the DNA is TGTGCCAGCAGAGGGGGGGGAGGAACAACCGGGGAGCTGTTTTTT. Translating it yields CASRGGGGTTGELFF.

The CDR3 is CASSISPGNYGYTF. DNA for the CDR3: TGTGCCAGTAGTATTTCCCCAGGGAACTATGGCTACACCTTC. The V call is TRBV19, the J call TRBJ1-2, with D perhaps matching TRBD1 (5 bases). Trimming left V 3 bases short and J 2 bases short, with 10 bases between. CDR3 length equals 14 residues. The germline V gene encodes CDR1 LNHDA and CDR2 SQIVND (reference sequence).

The chain has TRBV7-8 and TRBJ2-1; D might be TRBD2 (6 bases). The germline V and J ends were trimmed by 5 bases and 0 bases, with 11 bases remaining between them. The CDR3 is 15 residues long. Germline V gene data show CDR1 as SGHVS and CDR2 as FQNEAQ. For the CDR3, the DNA is TGTGCCAGCAGCCTCCTAGCGAACTCCTACAATGAGCAGTTCTTC. Amino acids: CASSLLANSYNEQFF.

V usage is TRBV10-1 and J usage is TRBJ2-3, with 7 bases that match TRBD1. The CDR3 length is 13 residues. The J segment lost 6 bases and the V segment lost 8 bases, leaving 8 bases of the junction unmatched. Per the germline V gene, CDR1 is WNHNN and CDR2 is SYGVQD (reference sequence). CDR3 bases: TGCGCCAGCGGTCGGGACAGTGGTGATACGCAGTATTTT. This encodes CASGRDSGDTQYF.

The CDR3 DNA follows: TGTGCCTGGGGCGGACAGGGCAATCAGCCCCAGCATTTT. It is translated as CAWGGQGNQPQHF. V and J are TRBV30 and TRBJ1-5; TRBD1 aligns across 7 bases. V lost 5 bases and J lost 2; bases outside the gene matches: 3. Germline V gene data show CDR1 as GTSNPN and CDR2 as SVGIG (reference sequence). The CDR3 has 13 amino acids.

V is TRBV5-1 and J is TRBJ2-3; 9 nucleotides align to TRBD1. V dropped 6 bases and J dropped 2; count of bases not matched to a gene: 10. The CDR3 runs 16 residues. The germline gives CDR1 SGHRS, CDR2 YFSETQ. The CDR3 loop is CASTPGTGRHTDTQYF. CDR3 in DNA: TGCGCCAGCACGCCCGGGACAGGGCGACACACAGATACGCAGTATTTT.

The chain has TRBV29-1 and TRBJ2-7; 11 bases agree with TRBD1. Per the germline V gene, CDR1 is SQVTM and CDR2 is ANQGSEA. This CDR3 has 15 amino acids. After removal of 2 bases from V and 3 bases from J, the junction contained 6 bases not matched to a gene. The CDR3 DNA reads as TGCAGCGTTGAAATGGGGACAGGGGGGGACTACGAGCAGTACTTC. Translating it yields CSVEMGTGGDYEQYF.

The chain recombines TRBV6-5 with TRBJ2-5; D gene uncertain. The J call is doubtful: the DNA matches TRBJ2-7 better. CDR3 length: 15 residues. The germline V gene encodes CDR1 MNHEY and CDR2 SVGAGI. CDR3 loop: CASRPLMRNSYEQYF. The CDR3 DNA is TGTGCCAGCAGGCCCCTCATGCGTAACTCCTACGAGCAGTACTTC.

The chain recombines TRBV10-3 with TRBJ2-7; no firm D call. The germline V gene has CDR1 ENHRY and CDR2 SYGVKD. V dropped 0 bases and J dropped 1 base, with 10 bases sitting between them. The CDR3 consists of 15 residues. The CDR3: CAISESSLRSYEQYF. The CDR3 DNA reads as TGTGCCATCAGTGAGTCGAGCCTGCGGTCCTACGAGCAGTACTTC.

This chain uses TRBV7-9 with TRBJ2-1; D is perhaps TRBD1 (5 bases). CDR3 size: 14 residues. The germline CDR1 and CDR2 sequences are SEHNR and FQNEAQ (reference sequence). The germline V and J ends were trimmed by 6 bases and 6 bases, with 15 bases remaining between them. CDR3 sequence (DNA): TGTGCCAGCAGACCAGGGTCGTTTGGCAATGAGCAGTTCTTC. Protein sequence: CASRPGSFGNEQFF.

CDR3 coding DNA: TGTGCCAGTAGCCGGCGAGGTACCGGGGAGCTGTTTTTT. Its protein product is CASSRRGTGELFF. V usage is TRBV19 and J usage is TRBJ2-2; D remains ambiguous. The CDR3 is 13 amino acids. V was shortened by 6 bases and J by 5 bases, with 10 bases between the two germline ends. In germline, CDR1 is LNHDA, CDR2 SQIVND (reference sequence).

This chain links TRBV29-1 with TRBJ2-3; 7 bases fit TRBD2. V lost 4 bases and J lost 7; bases outside the gene matches: 11. The CDR3 spans 14 residues. The germline V gene encodes CDR1 SQVTM and CDR2 ANQGSEA. This CDR3 is CSVVGGTSGYTQYF. The CDR3, as DNA: TGCAGCGTTGTGGGGGGGACCAGTGGTTATACGCAGTATTTT.

This sequence joins TRBV25-1 and TRBJ1-4; 7 positions agree with TRBD1. The CDR3 extends over 15 amino acids. Germline V lookup: CDR1 MGHDK, CDR2 SYGVNS. Unmatched junction bases numbered 11, after V lost 3 bases and J lost 10 bases. For the CDR3, the DNA is TGTGCCAGCAGTGAGCGAGGCAGGGCAGGGGGAAAACTGTTTTTT. It codes for CASSERGRAGGKLFF.

CDR3 nucleotides: TGTGCCAGTAGTATAGTGGGCTACTATGGCTACACCTTC. Protein sequence: CASSIVGYYGYTF. The chain joins TRBV19 to TRBJ1-2, with D unresolved. There are 13 residues in the CDR3. Per the germline V gene, CDR1 is LNHDA and CDR2 is SQIVND (reference sequence). V lost 1 base and J 3 bases, leaving 6 bases between the germline ends.

The chain carries TRBV25-1 and TRBJ2-1; 11 bases match TRBD2. The CDR3 runs 14 residues. V trimming: 8 bases; J trimming: 3 bases; junction bases outside the gene matches: 3. In germline, CDR1 is MGHDK, CDR2 SYGVNS. The CDR3 is CASGGLADYNEQFF. The CDR3 DNA is TGTGCCAGCGGGGGACTAGCGGACTACAATGAGCAGTTCTTC.

The rearrangement uses TRBV7-9 and TRBJ1-4, with 7 bases that match TRBD1. The CDR3 is 14 amino acids. CDR1 is SEHNR and CDR2 is FQNEAQ in the germline V gene (reference sequence). J was trimmed by 7 bases and V by 4 bases; bases with no gene match: 6. CDR3 coding DNA: TGTGCCAGCAGCTCCGACAGGGCAATTGAAAAACTGTTTTTT. Amino acid sequence: CASSSDRAIEKLFF.